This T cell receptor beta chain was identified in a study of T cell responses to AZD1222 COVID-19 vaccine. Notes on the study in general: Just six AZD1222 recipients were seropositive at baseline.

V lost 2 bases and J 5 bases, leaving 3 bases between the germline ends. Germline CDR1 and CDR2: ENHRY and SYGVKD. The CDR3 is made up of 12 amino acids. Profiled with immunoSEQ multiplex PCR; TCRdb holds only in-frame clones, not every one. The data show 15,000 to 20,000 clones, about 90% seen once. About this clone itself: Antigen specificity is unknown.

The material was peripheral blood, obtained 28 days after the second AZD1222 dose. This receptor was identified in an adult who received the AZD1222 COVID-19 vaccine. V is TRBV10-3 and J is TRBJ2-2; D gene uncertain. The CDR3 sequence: CAISELTGELFF. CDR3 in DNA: TGTGCCATCAGTGAGCTAACCGGGGAGCTGTTTTTT.